This note documents a single TCR beta chain sequence. Its target is unknown. This sample is part of a study of response to subunit inactivated influenza vaccine. The CDR3 is made up of 15 amino acids. Deletions cut 6 bases from V and 0 bases from J, with 14 bases between. Each CDR3 protein is one row after TCRdb ran MiXCR on the RT-PCR reads. Altogether hundreds of thousands of distinct CDR3 sequences are present, 14% being singletons, with the ten largest covering 6% to 8%. General observations from the study: After each seasonal influenza vaccination, few new T cells are recruited, the authors suggested.

The chain is built from TRBV12-3 or TRBV12-4 and TRBJ2-5; D could derive from TRBD1 or TRBD2 (5 bases each). The receptor comes from a man aged 50-60 years who received an inactivated influenza vaccine. This specimen consisted of PBMCs from blood, obtained 14 days before vaccination. This CDR3 reads CASSYLGRNQETQYF. CDR3 DNA sequence: TGTGCCAGCAGCTACCTGGGACGGAACCAAGAGACCCAGTACTTC.